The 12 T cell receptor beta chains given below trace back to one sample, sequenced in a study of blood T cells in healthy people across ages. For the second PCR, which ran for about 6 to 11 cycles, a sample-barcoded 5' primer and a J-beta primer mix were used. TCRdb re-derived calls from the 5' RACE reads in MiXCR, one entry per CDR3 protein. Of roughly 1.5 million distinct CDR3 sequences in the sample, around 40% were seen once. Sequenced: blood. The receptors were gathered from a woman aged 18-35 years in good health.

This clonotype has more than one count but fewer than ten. CDR3 sequence (DNA): TGCAGTGCTAGAGTTAGACACTTGAGCACTGAAGCTTTCTTT. Its protein is CSARVRHLSTEAFF. The genes are TRBV20-1 and TRBJ1-1; D is uncertain. V lost 1 base to trimming and J lost 4 bases, with 13 bases between them. Germline V gives CDR1 DFQATT, CDR2 SNEGSKA (reference sequence). The CDR3 has 14 residues.

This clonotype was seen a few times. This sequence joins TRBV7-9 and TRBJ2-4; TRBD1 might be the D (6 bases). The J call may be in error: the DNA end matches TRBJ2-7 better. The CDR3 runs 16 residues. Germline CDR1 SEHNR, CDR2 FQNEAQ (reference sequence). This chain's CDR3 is CASSPWFGTNPYEQYF. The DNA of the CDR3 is TGTGCCAGCAGCCCCTGGTTCGGGACAAACCCCTACGAGCAGTACTTC.

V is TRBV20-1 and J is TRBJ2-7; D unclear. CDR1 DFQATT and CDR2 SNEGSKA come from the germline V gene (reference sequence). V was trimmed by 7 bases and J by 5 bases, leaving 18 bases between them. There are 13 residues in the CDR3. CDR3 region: CSVSGPSSDEQYF. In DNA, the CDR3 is TGCAGTGTTAGTGGACCCTCATCGGACGAGCAGTACTTC.

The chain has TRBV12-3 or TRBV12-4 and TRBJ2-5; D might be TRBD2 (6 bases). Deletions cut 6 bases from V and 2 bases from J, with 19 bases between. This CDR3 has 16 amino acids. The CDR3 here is CASSLSTGLPQETQYF. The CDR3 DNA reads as TGTGCCAGCAGCCTCTCCACGGGACTGCCTCAAGAGACCCAGTACTTC.

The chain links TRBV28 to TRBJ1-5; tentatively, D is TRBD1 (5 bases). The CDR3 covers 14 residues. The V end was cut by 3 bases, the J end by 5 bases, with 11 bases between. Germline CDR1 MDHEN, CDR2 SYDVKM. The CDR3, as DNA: TGTGCCAGCAGTTTCGGCAGGGTCGATCAGCCCCAGCATTTT. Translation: CASSFGRVDQPQHF.

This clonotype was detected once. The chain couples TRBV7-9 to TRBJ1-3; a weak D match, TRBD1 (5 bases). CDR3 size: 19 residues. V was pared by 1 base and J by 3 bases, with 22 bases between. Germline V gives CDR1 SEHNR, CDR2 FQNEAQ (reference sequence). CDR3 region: CASSLDWIPRVGYGNTIYF. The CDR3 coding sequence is TGTGCCAGCAGCTTAGACTGGATTCCCAGGGTAGGATATGGAAACACCATATATTTT. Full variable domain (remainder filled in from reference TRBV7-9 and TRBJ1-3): DTGVSQNPRHKITKRGQNVTFRCDPISEHNRLYWYRQTLGQGPEFLTYFQNEAQLEKSRLLSDRFSAERPKGSFSTLEIQRTEQGDSAMYLCASSLDWIPRVGYGNTIYFGEGSWLTVV.

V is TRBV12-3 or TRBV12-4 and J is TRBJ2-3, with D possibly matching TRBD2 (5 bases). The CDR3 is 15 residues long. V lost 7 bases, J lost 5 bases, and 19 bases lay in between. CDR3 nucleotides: TGTGCCAGCACCTTATGGGTGGGAGTCCTAGATACGCAGTATTTT. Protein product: CASTLWVGVLDTQYF.

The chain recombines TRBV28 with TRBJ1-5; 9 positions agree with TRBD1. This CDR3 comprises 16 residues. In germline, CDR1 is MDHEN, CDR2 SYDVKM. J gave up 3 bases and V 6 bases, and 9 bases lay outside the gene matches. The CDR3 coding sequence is TGTGCCAGCAGCCTCCCCGACAGGGGGATCAATCAGCCCCAGCATTTT. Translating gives CASSLPDRGINQPQHF.

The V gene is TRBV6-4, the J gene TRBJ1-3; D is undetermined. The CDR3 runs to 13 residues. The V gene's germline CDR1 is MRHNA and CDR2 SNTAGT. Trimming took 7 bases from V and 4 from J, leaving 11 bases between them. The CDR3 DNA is TGTGCCAGCATTCTGGGATCCGGAAACACCATATATTTT. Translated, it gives CASILGSGNTIYF.

CDR3 sequence reads: CASSLAEAGTLEWTEAFF. The CDR3 DNA follows: TGTGCCAGCAGCTTAGCTGAGGCGGGAACCCTGGAGTGGACTGAAGCTTTCTTT. The chain combines TRBV7-6 with TRBJ1-1; D remains unclear. V was pared by 0 bases and J by 5 bases, with 22 bases between. Germline CDR1 and CDR2: SGHVS and FNYEAQ. The CDR3 sequence is 18 residues long.

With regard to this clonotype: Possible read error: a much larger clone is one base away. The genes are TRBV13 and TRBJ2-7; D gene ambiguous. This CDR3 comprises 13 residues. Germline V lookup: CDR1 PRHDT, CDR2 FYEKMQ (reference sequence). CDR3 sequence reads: CASSLWSSYERYF. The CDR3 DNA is TGTGCCAGCAGCTTATGGAGCTCCTACGAGCGGTACTTC.

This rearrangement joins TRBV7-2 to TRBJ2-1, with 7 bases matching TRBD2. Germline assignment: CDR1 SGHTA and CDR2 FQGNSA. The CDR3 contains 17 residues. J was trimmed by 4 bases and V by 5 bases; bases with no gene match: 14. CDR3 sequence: CASSRSRGGLLYNEQFF. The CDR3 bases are TGTGCCAGCAGCCGATCCCGCGGGGGACTCCTATACAATGAGCAGTTCTTC.